This T cell receptor (beta chain) stems from a study of cytomegalovirus exposure and HLA in healthy donors (TCRdb year 2017). In the study overall: An earlier analysis of some 600 of the donors reported about 300 Gb of sequence data and 95 million to 120 million unique TCR beta sequences obtained from around 170 million T cells. An early release that covered roughly 600 HLA-typed donors contained about 300 gigabases of sequencing data and roughly 84 million unique TCR sequences. Of the 350 to 400 genotyped donors, about 80% fell in the genetic ancestry cluster associated with self-reported Caucasian donors. The study aimed to test whether cataloging public T cell receptors could reveal signatures of past pathogen exposure. The study used immunosequencing to profile the T cell repertoires of some 600 subjects and linked those repertoires to cytomegalovirus serostatus. Besides the first cohort of roughly 640 subjects, a separate validation cohort made up of roughly 120 different subjects was used. To predict cytomegalovirus infection status, the study brought together high-throughput TCR immunosequencing, statistical association of individual TCRs with disease status, and machine learning. To study patterns of TCR occurrence, a later analysis re-analyzed previously published TCR beta repertoires from 600 to 750 donors and added high-resolution HLA genotyping. In the later analysis, no new phenotypic data were used to find candidate immune exposures; instead, reliance was placed on TCR beta sequences and their occurrence across donors. To decide whether each TCR beta V gene segment behaved as functional or pseudogenic, an earlier analysis of 587 of the donors relied on high-throughput TCR beta sequencing. Alongside the repertoire data, information on donor age, sex, ethnicity and CMV serostatus was compiled. A later genetic analysis used genome-wide SNP genotypes for 398 of the 666 donors, treating that subset as a discovery cohort. Every repertoire in the discovery cohort had been generated on one and the same sequencing platform. Both class I and class II loci were covered by HLA typing, at four-digit resolution. The number of typed donors differed by locus: roughly 629-640 for A, B, C, DRB1 and DQB1; 500 to 550 for DQA1; approximately 610 for DPA1; and roughly 490 for DPB1. Because of strong linkage in the cohort, five DR-DQ haplotypes were treated as single units for association and clustering. On average, roughly 240,000 unique TCR beta nucleotide sequences were sequenced per donor among fewer than 500 genotyped donors of the cohort, with 15% to 20% of those sequences being non-productive.

General conclusions and limits of the study: Specific HLA alleles were associated with 15,000 to 20,000 TCR beta sequences at a false discovery rate of 0.05 in a later analysis. Broadly in line with IMGT annotations, most TCR beta V segments showed up in productive rearrangements about 87% or about 30% of the time in an earlier analysis of about 500 of the donors. A total of fewer than 200 TCR beta chains were listed by the study as associated with cytomegalovirus. Because the 87-base-pair reads could not distinguish some IMGT-functional V segments, including TRBV6-2 and TRBV6-3, those segments were excluded. Correlated functional status among segregating V segments might be attributable to linkage disequilibrium, but an unknown experimental factor could not be ruled out. The sequencing pipeline was judged likely to have produced a cluster of highly shared sequence variants as a technical artifact. Immune exposure information for the cohort was limited to CMV serostatus. Most CMV-associated TCR beta chains appeared to be HLA-restricted in a later analysis, and the HLA associations seemed to be driven largely by CMV exposure. Most TCR sequences were seen in very few donors, while some public TCRs were found in many individuals. A later analysis found that TCR association rates varied across HLA loci, with DRB1 alleles showing the most associated TCRs and HLA-C alleles the fewest. According to the authors, the approach could potentially be generalized to other disease states and immunological phenotypes. A few of the identified cytomegalovirus-associated TCR beta chains were confirmed in vitro to be specific for cytomegalovirus antigens. The classifier was reported to diagnose cytomegalovirus status with high specificity and sensitivity in both the original cohort and the validation cohort. A later genetic analysis reported fewer N-insertions in productive TCRs among donors in an Asian-associated ancestry cluster than the approximately 700-donor mean. Because HLA typing was unavailable for some donors at each locus, only the typed subset was used in association tests. A further reported finding was that TCR beta sequences accurately predicted the HLA-A and HLA-B alleles for most subjects in the first cohort. The cohort was sequenced for TCR beta chains only, and without alpha or paired-chain data the features that could be detected were limited. When HLA alleles, especially DR and DQ, strongly co-occurred, attributing TCR associations to individual alleles was difficult. In a later genetic analysis, a missense DCLRE1C variant was associated with V-gene and J-gene trimming of TCR beta chains, and the association was replicated in an independent cohort. According to a later analysis, parvovirus B19, influenza, CMV and Epstein-Barr virus appeared linked to several top co-occurrence clusters. In a later analysis, HLA-associated TCR beta chains were found to be more clonally expanded and to have lower generation probabilities than equally common non-associated chains. Roughly 17 rarely observed V segments, including chromosome 9 orphons, were excluded from the earlier analysis of approximately 500 of the donors because counts were too low. Presence/absence analyses assumed roughly uniform sequencing depth across donors, an assumption that may not hold.

As concerns this clone: What antigen it recognizes has not been identified.

V is reduced by 0 bases and J by 0 bases, leaving a spacing of 12 bases between them. CDR1 and CDR2, per the germline V gene, are MGHRA and YSYEKL. The CDR3, cysteine through phenylalanine, is 17 amino acids long. Here the CDR3 DNA is all that survives: 51 bases in frame from base 1. In total, roughly 710 healthy bone marrow donors made up the cohort. Cohort members were all nominally healthy when sampled, although unrecorded immune exposures were likely present. The donor was CMV seronegative and belonged to the group of several hundred seronegative cohort members. Each donor provided a peripheral blood sample, and peripheral blood mononuclear cells were used for TCR beta sequencing. The Qiagen DNeasy Blood Extraction Kit was used to extract genomic DNA from the blood cell samples. The receptor library was made with the immunoSEQ multiplex PCR assay. The multiplex PCR relied on a mix of 60 forward primers for TCR Vbeta segments and 13 reverse primers for TCR Jbeta segments. The CDR3 region of rearranged TCR beta genes was amplified from genomic DNA by a multiplex PCR assay. The amplified TCR beta libraries were sequenced on the Illumina HiSeq System as 87-base-pair reads. The study's own analysis went as follows. Across the 640 or so repertoires, a later analysis counted 75 million to 90 million unique TCR beta chains, approximately 10 million of which were shared by at least two donors. To remove PCR and sequencing errors, raw reads were error-corrected and collapsed into unique sequences using a nearest-neighbor algorithm that merged closely related sequences. CDR3 sequences were aligned to IMGT reference sequences to assign V, D and J gene segments. For a sequence to be retained, a match of at least six nucleotides to both a V gene segment and a J gene segment was required. Rearrangements were classified as productive when the CDR3 lacked stop codons and remained in frame with V and J, and all other rearrangements were classified as non-productive. Following IMGT convention, CDR3 was defined as the stretch from the second conserved V-encoded cysteine to the conserved J-encoded phenylalanine. The earlier analysis of some 540 of the donors excluded any sequence lacking an unambiguous match to a single V gene segment. In an earlier analysis of some 590 of the donors, a V segment was called functional when productive rearrangements were above 56.7%, and segregating when the standard deviation between donors exceeded 5%. To diagnose cytomegalovirus status from the catalog of TCR beta chain sequences, a statistical classification framework was built. In a later analysis, TCR nucleotide sequences were compared against IMGT/GENE-DB human TR gene sequences so that V and J genes could be assigned. A later analysis assigned CDR3 sequences and most-parsimonious VDJ recombination scenarios with the TCRdist pipeline. A later analysis defined each TCR beta chain by its CDR3 amino acid sequence plus V-gene family, and excluded reads lacking a unique V-gene family. To address suspected cross-contamination and a sequencing artifact, a later analysis removed around 600 highly shared, low-generation-probability nucleotide sequences. In a later analysis, a clonal expansion index was calculated for each public chain from normalized within-repertoire ranks of inferred template counts. In a later analysis, generation probabilities were computed with a VDJ recombination model fitted to out-of-frame rearrangements, and the resulting probabilities were checked against IGoR. A later analysis scored TCR-TCR, TCR-HLA and TCR-CMV co-occurrence with hypergeometric tests, applying a repertoire-size bias correction to TCR pairs. False discovery rates were estimated in a later analysis by permuting HLA or CMV assignments 20 times. A later analysis grouped co-occurring TCRs with DBSCAN, adding TCRdist sequence similarity when clustering within HLA-allele-positive subsets. For co-occurrence clustering, repertoires with fewer than 30,000 or more than 120,000 public chains were excluded, along with four or five repertoires with anomalous nucleotide sharing. As stored in TCRdb, this immuneACCESS dataset retains in-frame rearrangements with V and J assigned. A fraction of the clones does not appear; measured against another copy, unresolved V genes explain less than half of the discrepancy, and the remainder lacks a known reason. V, J and clone size are those of that table, while D and trimming were read from the DNA. The sample's table covers around 160,000 clones. The leading ten clones occupy around 1.5% of the sample.

The sequencing input was PBMCs. The chain is encoded by TRBV4-1 joined to TRBJ1-5; 5 matching bases give a weak D call of TRBD1. The receptor was isolated from a woman in her forties or fifties in good health and CMV-seronegative. The encoded CDR3 is CASSQDGRQISNQPQHF. The DNA sequence reads TGCGCCAGCAGCCAAGATGGTAGACAGATTAGCAATCAGCCCCAGCATTTT.